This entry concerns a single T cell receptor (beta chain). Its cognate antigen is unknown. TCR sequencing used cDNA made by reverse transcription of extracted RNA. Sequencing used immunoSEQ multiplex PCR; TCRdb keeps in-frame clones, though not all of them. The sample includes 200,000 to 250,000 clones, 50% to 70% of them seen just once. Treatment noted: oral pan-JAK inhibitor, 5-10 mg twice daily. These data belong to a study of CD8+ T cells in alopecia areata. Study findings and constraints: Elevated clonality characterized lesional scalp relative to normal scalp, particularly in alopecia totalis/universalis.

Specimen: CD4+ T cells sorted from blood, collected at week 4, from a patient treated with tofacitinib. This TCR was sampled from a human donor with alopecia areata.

The CDR3 region is CASRLRAPGAEQPQHF. The CDR3 DNA is TGTGCAAGTCGCTTAAGAGCCCCCGGGGCCGAGCAGCCCCAGCATTTT. This chain joins TRBV12-2 and TRBJ1-5. TRBV12-2 is listed as a pseudogene. The CDR3 is 16 residues long.